This TCR beta chain was sequenced for a study of Ad26.COV2.S vaccination and SARS-CoV-2 variants. Study-level information: Once or twice, 56 days apart, Ad26.COV2.S was delivered intramuscularly.

On this clone: As yet, its antigen is unknown.

Study results and caveats: There was reportedly substantial breadth in spike-specific CD8+ and CD4+ T cell responses after vaccination. In TCR breadth and depth analyses, total T cell responses may have been underestimated. Vaccine recipients surpassed placebo recipients in spike-specific TCR breadth.

The sample's treatment: about 20 received Ad26.COV2.S at low or high dose, single or two shots; about 5 received placebo; per-sample allocation not given. The samples were gathered on day 63 after the first injection of vaccine or placebo. The assay was immunoSEQ multiplex PCR, and TCRdb's table has in-frame clones only and misses some. The sample includes about 420,000 clones, more than 75% of them seen just once. V was cut by 1 base and J by 4 bases, with 13 bases left in between. From germline, CDR1 is MDHEN and CDR2 SYDVKM. This CDR3 has 15 residues. Source: peripheral blood, taken in a trial of Ad26.COV2.S vaccine versus placebo. The source of this sequence is a person between 18 and 65 years old who received the Ad26.COV2.S COVID-19 vaccine or a placebo. V and J are TRBV28 and TRBJ1-2, with TRBD1 as a possible D gene (5 bases). Here the CDR3 DNA reads TGTGCCAGCAGTTTATTCTCGGACATCCTCTATGGCTACACCTTC. It translates to CASSLFSDILYGYTF.